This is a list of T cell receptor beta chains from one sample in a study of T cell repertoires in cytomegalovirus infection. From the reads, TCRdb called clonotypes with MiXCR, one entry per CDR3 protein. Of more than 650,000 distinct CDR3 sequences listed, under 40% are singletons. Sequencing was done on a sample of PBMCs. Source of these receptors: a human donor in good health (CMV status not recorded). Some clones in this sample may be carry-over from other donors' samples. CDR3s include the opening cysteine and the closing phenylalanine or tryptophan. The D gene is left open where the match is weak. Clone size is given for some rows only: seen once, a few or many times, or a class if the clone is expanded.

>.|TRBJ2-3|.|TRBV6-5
CASSNTGQSADTQYF
TGTGCCAGCAGTAATACAGGACAATCTGCGGATACGCAGTATTTT
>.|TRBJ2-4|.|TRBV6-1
CASSDPVGVKNSQYF
TGTGCCAGCAGTGACCCCGTAGGAGTCAAAAACAGTCAGTACTTC
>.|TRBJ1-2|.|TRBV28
CASSLKGGYTF
TGTGCCAGCAGTTTAAAGGGAGGCTACACCTTC
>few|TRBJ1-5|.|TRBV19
CASSSTGLDQPQHF
TGTGCCAGTAGTTCTACAGGGTTGGATCAGCCCCAGCATTTT
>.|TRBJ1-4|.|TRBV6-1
CASSPQGGYREGANEKLFF
TGTGCCAGCAGCCCACAGGGAGGCTACAGGGAAGGGGCTAATGAAAAACTGTTTTTT
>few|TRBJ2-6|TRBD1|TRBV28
CASSSAGTGAFLSGANVLTF
TGTGCCAGCAGTTCCGCCGGGACAGGGGCCTTCCTCTCTGGGGCCAACGTCCTGACTTTC
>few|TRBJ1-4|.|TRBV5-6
CASSLRPGRLNEKLFF
TGTGCCAGCAGCTTGCGACCGGGACGGCTAAATGAAAAACTGTTTTTT
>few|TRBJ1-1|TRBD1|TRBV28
CASKWAGGTEAFF
TGTGCCAGCAAATGGGCAGGGGGAACTGAAGCTTTCTTT
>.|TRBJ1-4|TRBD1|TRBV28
CASSSASRTGNEKLFF
TGTGCCAGCAGTTCCGCGTCCCGGACAGGGAATGAAAAACTGTTTTTT
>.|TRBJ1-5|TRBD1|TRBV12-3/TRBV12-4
CASSTGGAGNQPQHF
TGTGCCAGCAGTACAGGGGGCGCCGGCAATCAGCCCCAGCATTTT
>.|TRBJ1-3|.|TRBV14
CASSQDLPRSGNTIYF
TGTGCCAGCAGCCAAGATTTGCCTCGCTCTGGAAACACCATATATTTT
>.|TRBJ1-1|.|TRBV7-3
CASSFDGAGVMNTEAFF
TGTGCCAGCAGCTTCGACGGAGCGGGGGTCATGAACACTGAAGCTTTCTTT
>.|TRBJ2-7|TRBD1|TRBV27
CASSFAQGVPEQYF
TGTGCCAGCAGTTTCGCCCAGGGGGTCCCCGAGCAGTACTTC
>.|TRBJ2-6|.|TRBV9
CASSVALGDRGSGANVLTF
TGTGCCAGCAGCGTAGCTCTTGGGGACCGGGGCTCTGGGGCCAACGTCCTGACTTTC
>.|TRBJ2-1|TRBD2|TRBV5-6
CASSFFLAGGSRRNEQFF
TGTGCCAGCAGCTTTTTCCTAGCGGGGGGGTCCCGCCGTAATGAGCAGTTCTTC
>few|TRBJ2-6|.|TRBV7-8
CASSLGSGATSGANVLTF
TGTGCCAGCAGCTTAGGATCGGGGGCGACCTCTGGGGCCAACGTCCTGACTTTC
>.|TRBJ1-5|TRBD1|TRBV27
CASRQGASSNQPQHF
TGTGCCAGCAGGCAGGGGGCGAGTAGCAATCAGCCCCAGCATTTT
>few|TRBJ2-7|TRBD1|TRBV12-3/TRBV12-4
CASRMGDRGNEQYF
TGTGCCAGCAGGATGGGGGACAGGGGCAACGAGCAGTACTTC
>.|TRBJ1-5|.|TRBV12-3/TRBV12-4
CASSSDGDRPQHF
TGTGCCAGCAGTTCGGACGGTGATCGGCCCCAGCATTTT
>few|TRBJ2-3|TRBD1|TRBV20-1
CSARSGQVTDTQYF
TGCAGTGCTAGGTCGGGACAGGTCACAGATACGCAGTATTTT
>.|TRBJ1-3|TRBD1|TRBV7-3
CASSLTGGSSVNTISF
TGTGCCAGCAGCTTGACAGGGGGTTCCTCTGTAAACACCATATCTTTT
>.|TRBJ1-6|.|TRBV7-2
CASSLVGLGNSPLHF
TGTGCCAGCAGCTTAGTGGGCCTCGGTAATTCACCCCTCCACTTT
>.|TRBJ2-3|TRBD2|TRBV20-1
CSATGLAGLTDTQYF
TGCAGTGCTACCGGACTAGCGGGCCTCACAGATACGCAGTATTTT
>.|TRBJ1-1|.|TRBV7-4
CASILWNTEAFF
TGTGCCAGCATCCTCTGGAACACTGAAGCTTTCTTT
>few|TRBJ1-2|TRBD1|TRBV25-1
CASSESRTGEVRGYTF
TGTGCCAGCAGTGAATCCCGGACAGGGGAAGTTAGAGGCTACACCTTC
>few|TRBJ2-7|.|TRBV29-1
CSVGDSQVYEQYF
TGCAGCGTTGGGGACTCCCAAGTCTACGAGCAGTACTTC
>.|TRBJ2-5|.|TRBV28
CASSFGFQETQYF
TGTGCCAGCAGTTTTGGTTTCCAAGAGACCCAGTACTTC
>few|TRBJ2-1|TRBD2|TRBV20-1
CSAERASGRGDEQFF
TGCAGTGCTGAGAGGGCTAGCGGGAGGGGAGATGAGCAGTTCTTC
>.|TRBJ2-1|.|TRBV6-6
CASSYGGAGYNEQFF
TGTGCCAGCAGTTACGGCGGGGCGGGCTACAATGAGCAGTTCTTC
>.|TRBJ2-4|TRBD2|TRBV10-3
CAISESKGGLAGAKNIQYF
TGTGCCATCAGTGAGTCGAAAGGGGGACTAGCGGGAGCCAAAAACATTCAGTACTTC
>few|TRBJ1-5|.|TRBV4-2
CASSQDLGVGQPQHF
TGTGCCAGCAGCCAAGATTTGGGGGTAGGTCAGCCCCAGCATTTT
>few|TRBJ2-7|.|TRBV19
CASSPGGQTRYEQYF
TGTGCCAGTAGCCCTGGGGGGCAGACTAGATACGAGCAGTACTTC
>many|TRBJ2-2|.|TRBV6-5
CASSYSIVASSAGELFF
TGTGCCAGCAGTTACTCGATAGTAGCTAGCTCCGCCGGGGAGCTGTTTTTT
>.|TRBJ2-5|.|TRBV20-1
CSALKVGGTRAGEGRETQYF
TGCAGTGCTCTCAAGGTGGGCGGGACCAGGGCTGGAGAGGGGCGAGAGACCCAGTACTTC
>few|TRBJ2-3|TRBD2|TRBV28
CASSPRLAGHTDTQYF
TGTGCCAGCAGTCCGAGACTAGCGGGACACACAGATACGCAGTATTTT
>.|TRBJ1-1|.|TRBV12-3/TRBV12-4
CASSFRVFGAFF
TGTGCCAGCAGTTTTAGAGTATTCGGAGCTTTCTTT
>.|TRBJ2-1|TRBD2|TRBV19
CASRIFGLGDTYEQFF
TGTGCCAGTAGGATATTCGGACTAGGAGATACATATGAGCAGTTCTTC
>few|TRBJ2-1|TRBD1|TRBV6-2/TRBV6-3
CASSYGTGYYNEQFF
TGTGCCAGCAGTTACGGGACAGGGTACTACAATGAGCAGTTCTTC
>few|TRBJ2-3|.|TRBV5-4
CASSTGREDTQYF
TGTGCCAGCAGCACGGGACGTGAAGATACGCAGTATTTT
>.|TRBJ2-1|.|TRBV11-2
CASSRVSGPYNEQFF
TGTGCCAGCAGCCGGGTGTCTGGGCCCTACAATGAGCAGTTCTTC
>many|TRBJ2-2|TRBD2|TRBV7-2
CASSLASGTRSLRELFF
TGTGCCAGCAGCCTAGCATCCGGGACTAGATCCTTGCGGGAGCTGTTTTTT
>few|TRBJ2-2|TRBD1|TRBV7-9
CASSTRQGRTGELFF
TGTGCCAGCAGCACTCGACAGGGACGTACCGGGGAGCTGTTTTTT
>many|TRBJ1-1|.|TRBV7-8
CASSLALHTEAFF
TGTGCCAGCAGCTTAGCGCTACACACTGAAGCTTTCTTT
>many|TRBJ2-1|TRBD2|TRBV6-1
CASSELAGGYNEQFF
TGTGCCAGCAGTGAACTAGCGGGGGGGTACAATGAGCAGTTCTTC
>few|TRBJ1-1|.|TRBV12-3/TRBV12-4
CASSLGPGPEAFF
TGTGCCAGCAGTTTAGGCCCGGGACCGGAAGCTTTCTTT
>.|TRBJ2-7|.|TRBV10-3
CAISEWAYEQYF
TGTGCCATCAGTGAGTGGGCCTACGAGCAGTACTTC
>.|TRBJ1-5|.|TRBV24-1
CATSDPGQSRPQHF
TGTGCCACCAGTGATCCAGGACAGTCCCGGCCCCAGCATTTT
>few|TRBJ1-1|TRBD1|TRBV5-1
CASSLEGRGQAFF
TGCGCCAGCAGCTTGGAGGGCAGGGGGCAAGCTTTCTTT
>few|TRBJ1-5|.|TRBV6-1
CASSELEWGGRQPQHF
TGTGCCAGCAGTGAACTCGAATGGGGGGGCAGGCAGCCCCAGCATTTT